The rows below give T cell receptor beta chains drawn from one sample of a study of shared clonotypes between healthy human individuals. The data were produced by immunoSEQ multiplex PCR, yet TCRdb's version contains in-frame clones alone and is incomplete. Altogether 650,000 to 800,000 clones are present, under 95% being singletons, with the ten largest covering about 24%. Material: naive CD8+ T cells sorted from blood. These receptors came from a young man in good health. The conserved cysteine and the conserved F or W are not part of the CDR3 here.

j_gene | v_gene | CDR3aa
TRBJ2-3 | TRBV9 | ASSSFSGTEITDTQY
TRBJ2-7 | TRBV28 | ASSSVFVQY
TRBJ2-3 | TRBV28 | ASRRLAGLSTDTQY
TRBJ2-7 | TRBV10-3 | AINGGGRFYEQY
TRBJ2-2 | TRBV7-9 | ASSLRTGELF
TRBJ2-7 | TRBV27 | ASSLSPPSAYEQY
TRBJ2-7 | TRBV18 | ASSLQGPPYEQY
TRBJ2-1 | TRBV27 | ASSSGLAYNEQF
TRBJ1-5 | TRBV6-1 | ASTRAGQPQH
TRBJ2-3 | TRBV7-9 | ASSLGLAGGNTDTQY
TRBJ2-7 | TRBV29-1 | SVPRDRGSYEQY
TRBJ2-3 | TRBV2 | ASRNGQGGTDTQY
TRBJ2-1 | TRBV6-5 | ASSTSGSNEQF
TRBJ1-5 | TRBV12-2 | ASITRRDSNQPQH
TRBJ1-1 | TRBV4-1 | ASSQVKGTITEAF
TRBJ2-7 | TRBV4-2 | ASSQVLSGNYEQY
TRBJ2-2 | TRBV9 | ASNAGGLAPPTGELF
TRBJ2-2 | TRBV7-9 | ASSQFLTSGYTGELF
TRBJ2-3 | TRBV14 | ASSQEVLTDTQY
TRBJ2-1 | TRBV5-5 | ASAQTLRREVPEQF
TRBJ2-7 | TRBV10-3 | AISDRDRTYEQY
TRBJ2-5 | TRBV7-6 | ASSLIRQVDLYQETQY
TRBJ1-2 | TRBV7-9 | ASSSTEGSGGYT
TRBJ2-7 | TRBV27 | ASSSLDRAYEQY
TRBJ2-7 | TRBV2 | ASSRGAVNEQY
TRBJ2-3 | TRBV7-6 | ASSSNRLAGGYQSDTQY
TRBJ2-7 | TRBV18 | ASSPPRDSYEQY
TRBJ2-2 | TRBV28 | ASRLPDRTANTGELF
TRBJ2-1 | TRBV5-1 | ASSLEVSGRDEQF
NA | TRBV14 | ASSQGLGGLGIYEQY
TRBJ1-2 | TRBV5-4 | ASSLTGAGGYT
TRBJ1-2 | TRBV27 | ASSLSTTGIYGYT
TRBJ2-1 | TRBV19 | ATSPLARSSYNEQF
TRBJ1-1 | TRBV7-9 | ASSFTEPGQDEAF
TRBJ2-5 | TRBV19 | ASKRTSGLGRETQY
TRBJ2-1 | TRBV9 | ASSAGNEQF
TRBJ2-3 | TRBV29-1 | SVEGLSLDTQY
TRBJ2-7 | TRBV4-1 | ASSTGLGKYEQY
TRBJ2-1 | TRBV11-2 | ASSFPGSTYNEQF
TRBJ2-7 | TRBV2 | ASMETSAYEQY
TRBJ1-2 | TRBV21-1 | ASSKVSLYYGYT
TRBJ1-5 | TRBV19 | ASRPPHPGTEFNQPQH
TRBJ2-1 | TRBV14 | ASSQGLAGLNEQF
TRBJ1-4 | TRBV9 | ASSVVKDNRNEKLF
TRBJ2-7 | TRBV4-3 | ASSQVVGGPYEQY
TRBJ1-2 | TRBV6-6 | ASSSDTARYGYT
TRBJ2-3 | TRBV10-3 | AISDPASRGRDTQY